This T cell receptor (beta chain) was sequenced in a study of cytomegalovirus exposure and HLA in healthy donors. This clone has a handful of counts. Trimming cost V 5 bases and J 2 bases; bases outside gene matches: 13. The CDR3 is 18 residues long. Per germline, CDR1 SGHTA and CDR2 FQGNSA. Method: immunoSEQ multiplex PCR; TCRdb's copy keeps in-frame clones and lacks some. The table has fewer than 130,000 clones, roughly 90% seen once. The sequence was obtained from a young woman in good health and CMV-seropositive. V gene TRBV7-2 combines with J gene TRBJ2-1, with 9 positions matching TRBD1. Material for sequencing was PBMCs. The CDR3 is CASSPFTGGAFTYNEQFF. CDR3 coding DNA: TGTGCCAGCAGCCCCTTCACAGGGGGCGCGTTTACCTACAATGAGCAGTTCTTC.